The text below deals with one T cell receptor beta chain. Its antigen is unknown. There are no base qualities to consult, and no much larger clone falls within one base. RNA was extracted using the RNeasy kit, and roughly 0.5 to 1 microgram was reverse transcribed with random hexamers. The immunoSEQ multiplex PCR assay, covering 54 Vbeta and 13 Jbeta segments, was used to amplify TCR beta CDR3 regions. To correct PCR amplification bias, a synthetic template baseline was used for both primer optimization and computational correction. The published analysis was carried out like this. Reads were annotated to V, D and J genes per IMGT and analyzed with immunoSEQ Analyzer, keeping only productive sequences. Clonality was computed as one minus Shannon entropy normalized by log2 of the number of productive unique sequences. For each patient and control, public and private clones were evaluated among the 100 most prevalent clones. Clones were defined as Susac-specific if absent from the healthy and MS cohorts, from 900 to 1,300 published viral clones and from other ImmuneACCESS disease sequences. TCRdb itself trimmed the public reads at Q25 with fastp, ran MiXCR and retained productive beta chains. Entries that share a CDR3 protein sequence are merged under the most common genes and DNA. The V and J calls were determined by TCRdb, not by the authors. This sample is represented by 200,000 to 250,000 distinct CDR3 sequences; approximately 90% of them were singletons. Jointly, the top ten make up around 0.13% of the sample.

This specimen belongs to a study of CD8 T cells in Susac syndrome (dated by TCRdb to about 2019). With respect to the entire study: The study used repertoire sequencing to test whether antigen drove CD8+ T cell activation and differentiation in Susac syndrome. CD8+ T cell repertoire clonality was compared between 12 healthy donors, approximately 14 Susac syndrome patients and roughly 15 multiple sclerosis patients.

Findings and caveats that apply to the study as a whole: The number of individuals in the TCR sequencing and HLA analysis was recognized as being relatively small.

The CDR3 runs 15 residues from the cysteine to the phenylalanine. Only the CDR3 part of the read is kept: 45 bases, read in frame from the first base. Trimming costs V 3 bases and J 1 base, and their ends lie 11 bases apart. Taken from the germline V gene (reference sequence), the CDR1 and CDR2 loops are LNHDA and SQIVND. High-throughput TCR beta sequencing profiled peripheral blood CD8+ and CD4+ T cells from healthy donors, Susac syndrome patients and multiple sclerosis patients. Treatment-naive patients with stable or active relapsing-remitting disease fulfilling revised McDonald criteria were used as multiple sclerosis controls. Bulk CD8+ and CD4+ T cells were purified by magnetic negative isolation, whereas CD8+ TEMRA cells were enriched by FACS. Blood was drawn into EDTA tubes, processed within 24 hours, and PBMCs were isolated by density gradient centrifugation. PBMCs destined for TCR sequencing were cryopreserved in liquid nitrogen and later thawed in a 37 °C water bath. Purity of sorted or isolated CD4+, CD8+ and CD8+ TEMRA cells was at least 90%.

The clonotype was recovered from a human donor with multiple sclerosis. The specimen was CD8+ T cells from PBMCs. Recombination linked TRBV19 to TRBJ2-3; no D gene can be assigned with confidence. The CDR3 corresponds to CASSIRHSGTDTQYF. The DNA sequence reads TGTGCCAGTAGTATCCGGCATTCTGGCACAGATACGCAGTATTTT. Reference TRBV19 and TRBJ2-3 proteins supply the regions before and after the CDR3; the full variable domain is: DGGITQSPKYLFRKEGQNVTLSCEQNLNHDAMYWYRQDPGQGLRLIYYSQIVNDFQKGDIAEGYSVSREKKESFPLTVTSAQKNPTAFYLCASSIRHSGTDTQYFGPGTRLTVL.